This T cell receptor beta chain originates from a study of cytomegalovirus exposure and HLA in healthy donors. Study as a whole: Among the roughly 400 genotyped donors, 70% to 85% were placed in the Caucasian-associated ancestry cluster.

Whole-study results and caveats: Specific recognition of CMV antigens was confirmed in vitro for a few chains (all CMV-associated).

The junction had 4 bases not matched to a gene; V was cut back by 5 bases and J by 3 bases. Germline V gene lookup returns CDR1 LNHDA and CDR2 SQIVND (reference sequence). The CDR3 totals 13 residues. Researchers ran the PCR with 60 Vbeta and 13 Jbeta primers. Produced via immunoSEQ multiplex PCR; TCRdb's table is partial and in-frame only. The sample contains about 180,000 clones, roughly 80% of which appear only once. In regard to this clone: Its antigen is not identified.

What was sequenced was PBMCs. The TCR was taken from a man aged 35-49 years in good health and CMV-seronegative. The V and J genes are TRBV19 and TRBJ2-7; 7 positions match TRBD2. CDR3 sequence: CASSPGTIYEQYF. CDR3 bases: TGTGCCAGTAGTCCAGGGACTATCTACGAGCAGTACTTC. The whole variable domain, filled in from reference TRBV19 and TRBJ2-7, reads DGGITQSPKYLFRKEGQNVTLSCEQNLNHDAMYWYRQDPGQGLRLIYYSQIVNDFQKGDIAEGYSVSREKKESFPLTVTSAQKNPTAFYLCASSPGTIYEQYFGPGTRLTVT.